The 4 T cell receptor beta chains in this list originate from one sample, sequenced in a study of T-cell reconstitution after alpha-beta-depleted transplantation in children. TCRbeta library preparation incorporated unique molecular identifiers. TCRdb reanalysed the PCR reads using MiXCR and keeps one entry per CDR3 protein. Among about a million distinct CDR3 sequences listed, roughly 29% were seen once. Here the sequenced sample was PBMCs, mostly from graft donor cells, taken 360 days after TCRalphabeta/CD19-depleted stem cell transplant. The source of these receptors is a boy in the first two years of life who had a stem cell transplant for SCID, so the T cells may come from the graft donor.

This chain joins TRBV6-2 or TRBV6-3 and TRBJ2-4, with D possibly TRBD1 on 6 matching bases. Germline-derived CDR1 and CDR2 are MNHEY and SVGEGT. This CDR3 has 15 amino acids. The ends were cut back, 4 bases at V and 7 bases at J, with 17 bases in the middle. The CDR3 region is CASSCYGQWGNIQYF. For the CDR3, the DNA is TGTGCCAGCAGTTGCTACGGACAGTGGGGGAACATTCAGTACTTC.

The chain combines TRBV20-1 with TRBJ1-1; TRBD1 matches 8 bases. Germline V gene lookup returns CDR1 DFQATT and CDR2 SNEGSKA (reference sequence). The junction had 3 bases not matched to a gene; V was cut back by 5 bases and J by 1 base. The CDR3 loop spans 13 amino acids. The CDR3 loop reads CSAVTGANTEAFF. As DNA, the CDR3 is TGCAGTGCTGTGACAGGGGCGAACACTGAAGCTTTCTTT.

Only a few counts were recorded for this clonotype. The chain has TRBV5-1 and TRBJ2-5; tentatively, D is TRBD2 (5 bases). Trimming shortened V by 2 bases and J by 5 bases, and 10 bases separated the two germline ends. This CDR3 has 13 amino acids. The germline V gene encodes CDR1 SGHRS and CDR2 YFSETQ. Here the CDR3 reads CASSFPGTETQYF. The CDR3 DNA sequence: TGCGCCAGCAGCTTCCCGGGAACGGAGACCCAGTACTTC.

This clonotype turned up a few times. The CDR3, as DNA: TGCAGTGCTAGAGGGGAGGCTTACAGCTCCTACAATGAGCAGTTCTTC. Translating gives CSARGEAYSSYNEQFF. The chain uses TRBV20-1 and TRBJ2-1, with a weak D call TRBD2 (6 bases). CDR3 length: 16 residues. Germline loops: CDR1 DFQATT, CDR2 SNEGSKA (reference sequence). The ends were cut back, 1 base at V and 0 bases at J, with 13 bases in the middle.